These 28 T cell receptor beta chains originate from one sample sequenced in a study of identifying expanded T cells in peripheral blood. Clones were sequenced by immunoSEQ multiplex PCR, and TCRdb holds only the in-frame ones, with some missing. This table has 100,000 or so clones, approximately 90% appearing once. Sample: blood. These receptors were obtained from a person aged 18 to 70 in good health.

The gene calls are TRBV18 and TRBJ1-1; 9 positions match TRBD1. This CDR3 comprises 12 residues. V shed 5 bases and J 8 bases; nucleotides not matched to a gene: 3. CDR1 KGHSH and CDR2 LQKENI come from the germline V gene. The CDR3 sequence is CASSAQGAEAFF. In nucleotides, the CDR3 is TGTGCCAGCTCAGCACAGGGGGCGGAAGCTTTCTTT.

The chain joins TRBV11-2 to TRBJ1-3, with D unclear. The germline CDR1 and CDR2 sequences are SGHAT and FQNNGV. This CDR3 contains 14 residues. Trimming took 7 bases from V and 0 from J, leaving 10 bases between them. CDR3 in amino acids: CASTQSFSGNTIYF. The CDR3 DNA sequence: TGTGCCAGCACCCAAAGTTTCTCTGGAAACACCATATATTTT.

The V gene is TRBV28, the J gene TRBJ1-2, with unresolved D. V lost 7 bases and J lost 4, with 22 bases in between. The CDR3 covers 16 residues. Germline V gives CDR1 MDHEN, CDR2 SYDVKM. CDR3: CASTLPASTSSYGYTF. The CDR3 bases are TGTGCCAGCACCTTACCCGCTTCTACATCGAGCTATGGCTACACCTTC.

The chain employs TRBV28 and TRBJ1-6, with 9 bases that match TRBD1. J lost 9 bases, V lost 6 bases, and 6 bases had no gene match. From germline, CDR1 is MDHEN and CDR2 SYDVKM. The CDR3 is 14 residues long. The CDR3 DNA reads as TGTGCCAGCAGCAGGGGACAGGGCGGTTCACCCCTCCACTTT. Protein: CASSRGQGGSPLHF.

The genes are TRBV5-4 and TRBJ1-4, with TRBD1 matching over 8 bases. CDR3 size: 15 residues. The ends lost 4 bases at V and 8 bases at J; junction bases unmatched: 10. CDR1 SGHNT and CDR2 YYREEE come from the germline V gene (reference sequence). CDR3 bases: TGTGCCAGCAGCCCTGGACAGGGAGCGGGCGAAAAACTGTTTTTT. Amino acid sequence: CASSPGQGAGEKLFF.

The V and J genes are TRBV9 and TRBJ2-3; D is perhaps TRBD1 or TRBD2 (6 bases each). V lost 0 bases and J lost 0, with 8 bases in between. The germline gives CDR1 SGDLS, CDR2 YYNGEE. The CDR3 consists of 15 residues. The CDR3 is CASSVGGASTDTQYF. The CDR3 region has the DNA TGTGCCAGCAGCGTAGGGGGGGCCAGCACAGATACGCAGTATTTT.

The CDR3 DNA reads as TGTGCCAGCAGCGTATCTAGCAATCAGCCCCAGCATTTT. Translation: CASSVSSNQPQHF. This rearrangement joins TRBV9 to TRBJ1-5; no clear D gene. Germline assignment: CDR1 SGDLS and CDR2 YYNGEE. The CDR3 length is 13 residues. The V and J ends lost 1 base and 0 bases respectively, with 2 bases between them.

The chain employs TRBV5-6 and TRBJ1-1; perhaps TRBD1 as D (5 bases). Trimming shortened V by 0 bases and J by 1 base, and 7 bases separated the two germline ends. The CDR3 loop spans 14 amino acids. CDR1 SGHDT and CDR2 YYEEEE come from the germline V gene. The chain's CDR3 is CASSLGTGNTEAFF. The CDR3 bases are TGTGCCAGCAGCTTGGGCACAGGGAACACTGAAGCTTTCTTT.

This clone was seen a handful of times. Other DNA sequences in the sample encode the same CDR3. This rearrangement joins TRBV5-1 to TRBJ2-7; tentatively, D is TRBD1 (5 bases). V shed 3 bases and J shed 3 bases, with 7 bases lying between them. The CDR3 length is 12 residues. From germline, CDR1 is SGHRS and CDR2 YFSETQ. CDR3 sequence: CASSSQGYEQYF. Written as DNA, the CDR3 is TGCGCCAGCAGCTCTCAGGGCTACGAGCAGTACTTC.

The CDR3 DNA is TGCGCCAGCAGGGGACAGTCATGGGCTAATGAAAAACTGTTTTTT. Translation gives CASRGQSWANEKLFF. V usage is TRBV23-1 and J usage is TRBJ1-4; 7 bases map to TRBD1. Being an ORF, TRBV23-1 has a function that is uncertain. V shed 6 bases, J shed 3 bases, and the junction held 7 bases outside the gene matches. The CDR3 consists of 15 residues.

The chain employs TRBV2 and TRBJ2-1, with TRBD1 matching over 7 bases. Trimming took 5 bases from V and 8 from J; bases not matched to a gene: 15. The CDR3 consists of 16 residues. Germline CDR1 reads SNHLY; CDR2 reads FYNNEI. The CDR3 DNA reads as TGTGCCAGCAGTTTTTACCTGAGACAGGGTGAGGATGAGCAGTTCTTC. Translated: CASSFYLRQGEDEQFF.

The rearrangement joins TRBV2 to TRBJ1-2, with D perhaps TRBD1 (5 bases). This CDR3 spans 15 amino acids. Per germline, CDR1 SNHLY and CDR2 FYNNEI. The V gene lost 4 bases and the J gene lost 5 bases, with 17 bases spanning the gap. This CDR3 is CASSGSGAQNYGYTF. DNA for the CDR3: TGTGCCAGCAGTGGTTCTGGGGCGCAAAATTATGGCTACACCTTC.

This clone was seen more than once but under ten times. The chain employs TRBV6-5 and TRBJ1-2; 10 bases are a match to TRBD1. V dropped 2 bases and J dropped 4; count of bases not matched to a gene: 1. Germline V gives CDR1 MNHEY, CDR2 SVGAGI. The CDR3 spans 14 residues. CDR3 in DNA: TGTGCCAGCAGTTACCGGGACAGGGGCTATGGCTACACCTTC. It is translated as CASSYRDRGYGYTF.

This clone was counted once. This chain joins TRBV4-3 and TRBJ2-7, with D tentatively TRBD2 (6 bases). Germline loops: CDR1 LGHNA, CDR2 YSLEER. The CDR3 has 15 amino acids. Trimming pared 0 bases from V and 3 bases from J, leaving 12 bases between. The CDR3 protein is CASSQDEEGRYEQYF. CDR3 in DNA: TGCGCCAGCAGCCAAGATGAGGAGGGCCGCTACGAGCAGTACTTC.

The chain employs TRBV4-3 and TRBJ1-5; 9 bases are shared with TRBD1. CDR1 is LGHNA, CDR2 YSLEER, per germline. The CDR3 runs to 18 residues. J gave up 7 bases and V 0 bases, and 13 bases lay outside the gene matches. The CDR3 protein is CASSQDFDRGMVGQPQHF. CDR3 DNA sequence: TGCGCCAGCAGCCAAGATTTCGACAGGGGGATGGTCGGGCAGCCCCAGCATTTT.

The rearrangement joins TRBV5-6 to TRBJ1-5; 7 bases align to TRBD1. This CDR3 spans 15 amino acids. Germline CDR1 is SGHDT and CDR2 is YYEEEE. Trimming cost V 2 bases and J 0 bases; bases outside gene matches: 2. In nucleotides, the CDR3 is TGTGCCAGCAGCTTCGGGACAGATAGCAATCAGCCCCAGCATTTT. The encoded protein is CASSFGTDSNQPQHF.

The V call is TRBV28, the J call TRBJ2-5; 8 bases are shared with TRBD1. Looked up from germline, CDR1 is MDHEN and CDR2 is SYDVKM. This CDR3 region has 15 residues. Germline trimming cut 5 bases from V and 9 bases from J; bases unmatched to any gene: 14. The CDR3: CASSRSGQGIGPQYF. For the CDR3, the DNA is TGTGCCAGCAGTCGCTCCGGACAGGGCATTGGACCCCAGTACTTC.

J is TRBJ2-7 and V is TRBV7-8; 10 nucleotides match TRBD2. V was pared by 5 bases and J by 5 bases, with 9 bases of the junction left unmatched. CDR1 is SGHVS, CDR2 FQNEAQ, per germline. This CDR3 has 15 residues. The CDR3 DNA reads as TGTGCCAGCAGCGTACAAGCGGGGGGGCTCCACGAGCAGTACTTC. Protein product: CASSVQAGGLHEQYF.

The gene calls are TRBV7-2 and TRBJ2-7; D remains unclear. The CDR3 contains 11 residues. V dropped 6 bases and J dropped 0 bases, with 3 bases sitting between them. Germline CDR1 reads SGHTA; CDR2 reads FQGNSA. Written as DNA, the CDR3 is TGTGCCAGCAGGTCCTCCTACGAGCAGTACTTC. Its protein product is CASRSSYEQYF.

The rearrangement joins TRBV18 to TRBJ2-1; a weak D match, TRBD1 (6 bases). The germline V gene has CDR1 KGHSH and CDR2 LQKENI. The germline V and J ends were trimmed by 5 bases and 6 bases, with 20 bases remaining between them. The CDR3 extends over 16 amino acids. CDR3 protein: CASSLTGTRIFNEQFF. The CDR3 nucleotides are TGTGCCAGCTCATTAACCGGGACAAGGATATTCAATGAGCAGTTCTTC.

The chain carries TRBV7-8 and TRBJ2-5, with TRBD2 matching over 8 bases. The CDR3 consists of 14 residues. J gave up 5 bases and V 5 bases, and 7 bases lay outside the gene matches. Germline assignment: CDR1 SGHVS and CDR2 FQNEAQ. CDR3 sequence (DNA): TGTGCCAGCAGCCCAGGGACTAGAGGCGAGACCCAGTACTTC. It is translated as CASSPGTRGETQYF.

This chain uses TRBV7-9 with TRBJ2-3; the D gene is possibly TRBD2 (6 bases). The length of the CDR3 is 12 residues. Germline loops: CDR1 SEHNR, CDR2 FQNEAQ (reference sequence). Trimming shortened V by 5 bases and J by 15 bases, and 18 bases separated the two germline ends. The CDR3 here is CASSPTRPEVYF. The CDR3 bases are TGTGCCAGCAGCCCGACTAGACCCGAAGTCTATTTT. Filled out from reference TRBV7-9 and TRBJ2-3, the complete variable domain reads DTGVSQNPRHKITKRGQNVTFRCDPISEHNRLYWYRQTLGQGPEFLTYFQNEAQLEKSRLLSDRFSAERPKGSFSTLEIQRTEQGDSAMYLCASSPTRPEVYFGPGTRLTVL.

The V gene is TRBV7-8, the J gene TRBJ1-1; 9 positions agree with TRBD1. The germline V gene has CDR1 SGHVS and CDR2 FQNEAQ. V lost 3 bases and J lost 0; bases outside the gene matches: 5. CDR3 length equals 16 residues. The CDR3 sequence: CASSFHRGRMNTEAFF. The CDR3 region has the DNA TGTGCCAGCAGCTTCCACAGGGGGCGGATGAACACTGAAGCTTTCTTT.

This chain joins TRBV5-1 and TRBJ2-1, with TRBD2 identical over 11 bases. Losses at the gene ends were 7 bases for V and 4 bases for J; bases not matched to a gene: 4. The CDR3 length is 14 residues. Germline values: CDR1 SGHRS, CDR2 YFSETQ. CDR3 region: CASRTSGGYNEQFF. The CDR3 coding sequence is TGCGCCAGCCGTACTAGCGGGGGTTACAATGAGCAGTTCTTC.

Concerning this clone: One end of the junction varies from germline; a read error may be responsible. The CDR3 nucleotides are TGCGCCAGCAGCCCAGGGGACTACTCCTACGAGCAGTACTTC. This sequence encodes CASSPGDYSYEQYF. The chain recombines TRBV5-3 with TRBJ2-7; D possibly corresponds to TRBD2 (7 bases). Being an ORF, TRBV5-3 has a function that is uncertain. The CDR3 spans 14 residues.

The chain couples TRBV2 to TRBJ2-3, with 7 bases identical to TRBD2. The ends lost 0 bases at V and 6 bases at J; junction bases unmatched: 3. This CDR3 has 14 amino acids. In germline, CDR1 is SNHLY, CDR2 FYNNEI. The CDR3 bases are TGTGCCAGCAGTGAAGCGGGCGGGGGTGATACGCAGTATTTT. Amino acid sequence: CASSEAGGGDTQYF. Variable domain in full (rest from reference TRBV2 and TRBJ2-3): EPEVTQTPSHQVTQMGQEVILRCVPISNHLYFYWYRQILGQKVEFLVSFYNNEISEKSEIFDDQFSVERPDGSNFTLKIRSTKLEDSAMYFCASSEAGGGDTQYFGPGTRLTVL.

The rearrangement joins TRBV15 to TRBJ2-3; D gene ambiguous. Germline lookup yields CDR1 LNHNV and CDR2 YYDKDF (reference sequence). V was trimmed by 0 bases and J by 2 bases, leaving 12 bases between them. There are 16 residues in the CDR3. The CDR3 loop is CATSRESPRATDTQYF. In DNA, the CDR3 is TGTGCCACCAGCAGAGAGAGCCCCCGCGCCACAGATACGCAGTATTTT.

The chain is built from TRBV5-6 and TRBJ1-2; 11 nucleotides match TRBD1. The CDR3 spans 18 residues. Germline CDR1 SGHDT, CDR2 YYEEEE. V trimming: 5 bases; J trimming: 8 bases; junction bases outside the gene matches: 20. DNA of the CDR3: TGTGCCAGCAGGACCCCAGGGACAGGGGGGTTTAGATCTGGCGGCTACACCTTC. Its translation: CASRTPGTGGFRSGGYTF.